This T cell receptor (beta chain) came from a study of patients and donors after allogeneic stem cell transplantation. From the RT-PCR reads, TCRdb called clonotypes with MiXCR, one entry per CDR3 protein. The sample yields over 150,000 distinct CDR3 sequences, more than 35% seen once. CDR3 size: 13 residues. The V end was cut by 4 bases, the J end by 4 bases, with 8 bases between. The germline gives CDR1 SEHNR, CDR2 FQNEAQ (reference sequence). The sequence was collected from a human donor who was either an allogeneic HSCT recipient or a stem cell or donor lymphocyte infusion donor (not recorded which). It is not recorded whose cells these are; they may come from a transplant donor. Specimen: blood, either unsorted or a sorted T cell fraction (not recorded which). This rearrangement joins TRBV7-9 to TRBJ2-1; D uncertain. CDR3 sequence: CASSSDYYNEQFF. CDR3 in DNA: TGTGCCAGCAGCTCGGATTATTACAATGAGCAGTTCTTC. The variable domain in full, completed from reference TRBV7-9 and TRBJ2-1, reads DTGVSQNPRHKITKRGQNVTFRCDPISEHNRLYWYRQTLGQGPEFLTYFQNEAQLEKSRLLSDRFSAERPKGSFSTLEIQRTEQGDSAMYLCASSSDYYNEQFFGPGTRLTVL.